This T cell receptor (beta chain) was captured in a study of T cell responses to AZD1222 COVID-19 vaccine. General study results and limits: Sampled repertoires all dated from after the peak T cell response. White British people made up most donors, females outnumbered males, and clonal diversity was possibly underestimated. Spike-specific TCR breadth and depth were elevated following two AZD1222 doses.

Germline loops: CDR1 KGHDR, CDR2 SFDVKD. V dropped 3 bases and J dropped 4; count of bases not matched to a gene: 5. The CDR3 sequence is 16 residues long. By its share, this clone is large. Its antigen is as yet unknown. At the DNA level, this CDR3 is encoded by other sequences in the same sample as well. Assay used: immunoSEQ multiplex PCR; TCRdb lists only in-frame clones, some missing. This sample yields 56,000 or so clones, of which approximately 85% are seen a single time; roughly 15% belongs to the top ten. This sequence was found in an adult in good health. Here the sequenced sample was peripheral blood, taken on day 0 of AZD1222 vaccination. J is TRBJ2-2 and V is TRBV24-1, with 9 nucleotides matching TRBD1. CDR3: CATSDPGTGTTGELFF. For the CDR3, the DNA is TGTGCCACCAGTGATCCCGGGACAGGGACCACCGGGGAGCTGTTTTTT.